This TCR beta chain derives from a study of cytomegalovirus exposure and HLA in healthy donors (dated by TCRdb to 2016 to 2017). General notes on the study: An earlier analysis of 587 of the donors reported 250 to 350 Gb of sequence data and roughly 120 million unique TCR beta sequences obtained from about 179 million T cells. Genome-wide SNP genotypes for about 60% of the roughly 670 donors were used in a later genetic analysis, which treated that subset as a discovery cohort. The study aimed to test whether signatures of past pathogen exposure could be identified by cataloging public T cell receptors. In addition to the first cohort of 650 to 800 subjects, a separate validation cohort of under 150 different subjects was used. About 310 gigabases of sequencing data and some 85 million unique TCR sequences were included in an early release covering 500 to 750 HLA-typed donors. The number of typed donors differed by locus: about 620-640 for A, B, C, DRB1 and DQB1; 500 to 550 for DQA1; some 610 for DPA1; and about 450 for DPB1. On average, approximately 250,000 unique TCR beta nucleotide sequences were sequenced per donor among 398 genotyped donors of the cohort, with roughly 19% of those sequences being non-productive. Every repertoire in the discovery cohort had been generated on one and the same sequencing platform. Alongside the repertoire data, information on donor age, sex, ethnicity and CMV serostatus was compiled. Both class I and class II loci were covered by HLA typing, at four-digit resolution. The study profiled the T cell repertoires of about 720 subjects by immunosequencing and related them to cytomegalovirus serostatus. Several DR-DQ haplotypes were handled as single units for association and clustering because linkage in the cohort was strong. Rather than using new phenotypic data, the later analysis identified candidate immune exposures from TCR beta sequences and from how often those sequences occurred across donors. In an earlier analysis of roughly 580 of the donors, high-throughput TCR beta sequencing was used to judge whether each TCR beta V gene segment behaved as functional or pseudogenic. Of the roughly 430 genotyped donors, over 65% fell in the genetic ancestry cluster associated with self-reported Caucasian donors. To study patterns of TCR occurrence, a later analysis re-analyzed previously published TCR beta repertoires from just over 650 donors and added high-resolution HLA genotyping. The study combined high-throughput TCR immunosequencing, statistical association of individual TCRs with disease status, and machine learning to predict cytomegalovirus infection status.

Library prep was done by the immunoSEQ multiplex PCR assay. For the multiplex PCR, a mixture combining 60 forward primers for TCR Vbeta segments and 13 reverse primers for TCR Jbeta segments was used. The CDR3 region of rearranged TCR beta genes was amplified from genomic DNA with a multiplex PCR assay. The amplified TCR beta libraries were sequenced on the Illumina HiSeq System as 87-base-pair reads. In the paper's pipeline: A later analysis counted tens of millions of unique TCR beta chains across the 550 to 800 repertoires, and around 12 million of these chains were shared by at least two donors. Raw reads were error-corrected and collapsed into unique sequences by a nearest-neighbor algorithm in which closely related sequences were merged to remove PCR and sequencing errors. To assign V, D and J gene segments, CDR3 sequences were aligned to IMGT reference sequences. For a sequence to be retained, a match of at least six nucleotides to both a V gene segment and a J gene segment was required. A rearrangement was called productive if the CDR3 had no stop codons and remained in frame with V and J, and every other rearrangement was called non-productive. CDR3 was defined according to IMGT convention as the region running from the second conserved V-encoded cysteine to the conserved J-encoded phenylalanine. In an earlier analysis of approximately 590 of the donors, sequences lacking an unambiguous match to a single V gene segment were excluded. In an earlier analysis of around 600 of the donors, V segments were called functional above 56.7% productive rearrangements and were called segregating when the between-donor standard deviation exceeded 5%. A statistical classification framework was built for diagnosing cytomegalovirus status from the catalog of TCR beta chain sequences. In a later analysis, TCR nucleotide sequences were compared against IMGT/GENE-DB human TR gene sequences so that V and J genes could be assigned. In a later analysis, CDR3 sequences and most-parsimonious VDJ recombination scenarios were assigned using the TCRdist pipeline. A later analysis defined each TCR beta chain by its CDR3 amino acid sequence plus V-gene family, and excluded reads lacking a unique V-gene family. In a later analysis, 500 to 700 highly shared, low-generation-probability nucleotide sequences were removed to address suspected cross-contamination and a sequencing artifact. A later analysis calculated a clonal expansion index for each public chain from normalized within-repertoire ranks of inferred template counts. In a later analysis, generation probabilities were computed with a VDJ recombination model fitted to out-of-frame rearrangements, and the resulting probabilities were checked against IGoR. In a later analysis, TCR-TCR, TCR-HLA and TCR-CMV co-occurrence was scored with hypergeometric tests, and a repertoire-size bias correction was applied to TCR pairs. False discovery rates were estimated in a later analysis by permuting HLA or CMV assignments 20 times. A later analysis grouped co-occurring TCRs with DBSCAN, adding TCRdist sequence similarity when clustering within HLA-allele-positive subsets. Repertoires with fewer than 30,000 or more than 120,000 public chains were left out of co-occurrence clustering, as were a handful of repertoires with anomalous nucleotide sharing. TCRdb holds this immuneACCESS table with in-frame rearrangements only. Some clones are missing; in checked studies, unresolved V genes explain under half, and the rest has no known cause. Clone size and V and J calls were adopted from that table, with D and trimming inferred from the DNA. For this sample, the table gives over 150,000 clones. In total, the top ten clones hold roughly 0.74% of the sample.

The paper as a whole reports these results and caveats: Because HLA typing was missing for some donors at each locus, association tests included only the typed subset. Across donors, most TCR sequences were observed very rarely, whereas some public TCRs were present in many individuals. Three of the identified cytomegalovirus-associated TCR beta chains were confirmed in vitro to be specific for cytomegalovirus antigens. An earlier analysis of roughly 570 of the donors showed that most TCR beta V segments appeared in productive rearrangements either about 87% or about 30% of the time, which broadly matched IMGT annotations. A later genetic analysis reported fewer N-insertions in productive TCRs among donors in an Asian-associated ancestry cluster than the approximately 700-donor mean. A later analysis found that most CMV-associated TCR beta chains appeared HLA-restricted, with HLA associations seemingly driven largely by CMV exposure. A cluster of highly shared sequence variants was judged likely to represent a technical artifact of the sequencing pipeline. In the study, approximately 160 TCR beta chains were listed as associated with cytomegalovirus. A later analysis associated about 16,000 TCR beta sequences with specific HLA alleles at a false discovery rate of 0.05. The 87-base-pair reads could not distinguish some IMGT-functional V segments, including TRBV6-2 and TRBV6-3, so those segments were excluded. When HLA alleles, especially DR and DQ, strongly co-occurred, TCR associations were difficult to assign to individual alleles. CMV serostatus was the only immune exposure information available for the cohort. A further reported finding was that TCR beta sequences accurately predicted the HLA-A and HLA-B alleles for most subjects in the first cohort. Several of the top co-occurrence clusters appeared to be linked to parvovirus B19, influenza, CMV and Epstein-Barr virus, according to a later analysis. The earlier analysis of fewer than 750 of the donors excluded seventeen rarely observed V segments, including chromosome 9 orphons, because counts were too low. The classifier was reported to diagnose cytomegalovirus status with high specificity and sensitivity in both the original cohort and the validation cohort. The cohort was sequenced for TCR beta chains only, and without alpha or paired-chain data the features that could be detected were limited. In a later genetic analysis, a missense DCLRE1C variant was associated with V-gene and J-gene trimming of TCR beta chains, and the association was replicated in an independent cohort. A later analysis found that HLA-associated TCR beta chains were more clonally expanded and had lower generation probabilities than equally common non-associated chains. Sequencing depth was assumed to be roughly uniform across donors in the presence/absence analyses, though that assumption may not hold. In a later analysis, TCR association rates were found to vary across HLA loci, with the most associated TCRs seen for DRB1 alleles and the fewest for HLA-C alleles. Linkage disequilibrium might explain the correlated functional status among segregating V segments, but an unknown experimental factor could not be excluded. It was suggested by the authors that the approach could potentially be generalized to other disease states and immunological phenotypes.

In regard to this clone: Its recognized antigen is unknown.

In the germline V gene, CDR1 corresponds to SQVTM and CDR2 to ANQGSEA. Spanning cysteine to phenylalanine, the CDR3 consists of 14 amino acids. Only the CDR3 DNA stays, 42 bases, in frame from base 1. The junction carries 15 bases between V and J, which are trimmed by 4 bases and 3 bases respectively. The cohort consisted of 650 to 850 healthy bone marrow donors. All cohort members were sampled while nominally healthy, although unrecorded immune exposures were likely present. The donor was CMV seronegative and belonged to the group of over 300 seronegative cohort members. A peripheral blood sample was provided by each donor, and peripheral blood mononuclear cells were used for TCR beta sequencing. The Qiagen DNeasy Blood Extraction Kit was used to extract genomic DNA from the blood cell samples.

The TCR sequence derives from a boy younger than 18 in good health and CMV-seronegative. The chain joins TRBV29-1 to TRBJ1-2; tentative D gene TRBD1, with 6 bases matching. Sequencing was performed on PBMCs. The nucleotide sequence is TGCAGCGTTGGGGGGCAGGGACGCGACTATGGCTACACCTTC. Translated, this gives CSVGGQGRDYGYTF.